This record looks at one T cell receptor beta chain sequence and its context. Its antigen is unknown. This sample was taken from a study of graft-versus-host responses after intestinal transplantation. Turning to the study itself: Transplants given to recipients were multivisceral, liver-intestinal, or isolated intestinal. General study results and limits: Researchers found GvH clones in recipient marrow, and some showed up first in ileum or blood.

The method was immunoSEQ multiplex PCR; TCRdb's version includes in-frame clones alone and lacks a portion of them. The sample lists about 88,000 clones, 94% seen once, with 0.15% to 0.2% in the top ten. Germline V gene sequence: CDR1 MNHNS, CDR2 SASEGT. Trimming left V 3 bases short and J 8 bases short, with 16 bases between. The CDR3 spans 14 residues. The sequencing here drew on unstimulated CD4+ T cells sorted from spleen or lymph node cells, taken before transplant. The sequence came from a human donor who was the organ donor for an intestinal transplant. This chain links TRBV6-1 with TRBJ1-2; D call uncertain. This CDR3 reads CASSEGRVSSGYTF. Written as DNA, the CDR3 is TGTGCCAGCAGTGAGGGAAGGGTAAGCAGCGGCTACACCTTC.